These T cell receptor beta chains were read from a single sample in a study of metastatic and nonmetastatic thyroid tumors. TCRdb re-processed the PCR reads through MiXCR. The sample holds about 16,000 clones, roughly an eighth seen once. The material sequenced was tumor tissue. These TCRs come from a female donor with papillary thyroid cancer or a benign thyroid nodule (not recorded which). Some clones in this sample may be carry-over from other donors' samples. The conserved cysteine and the conserved F or W are not part of the CDR3 here. D genes are given only for firm matches.

TRBV6-1 | TRBD2 | ASSLRGGETQY
TRBV7-3 | TRBD2 | ASSALGLGYEQY
TRBV12-3/TRBV12-4 | - | ASSRDVGEQY
TRBV9 | - | ASSRDGNTQY
TRBV9 | - | ASSAAQAPSSYGYT
TRBV19 | - | ASSPGTGRSPLH
TRBV30 | - | AWSTSTEAF
TRBV7-8 | TRBD1 | ASSPTGGINQPQH
TRBV12-3/TRBV12-4 | TRBD2 | ASRGLAGAGEQY
TRBV10-3 | TRBD1 | ATRARDRGFNEQF
TRBV6-1 | - | ASSAQGILNGKLF
TRBV19 | - | ASSLSYSYT
TRBV20-1 | - | SARGPGNTDTQY
TRBV7-9 | - | ASSSHLTRSGYT
TRBV20-1 | - | SARRSGHSNQPQH
TRBV6-1 | - | ASRETVDYSNQPQH
TRBV20-1 | - | SARRVRQETQY
TRBV20-1 | - | SAPGRVETQY
TRBV7-9 | - | ASSLVQSNEKLF
TRBV20-1 | - | SATQGTNYGYT
TRBV11-2 | - | ASSSTGYRQPQH
TRBV27 | TRBD1 | ASSHDREVKVYT